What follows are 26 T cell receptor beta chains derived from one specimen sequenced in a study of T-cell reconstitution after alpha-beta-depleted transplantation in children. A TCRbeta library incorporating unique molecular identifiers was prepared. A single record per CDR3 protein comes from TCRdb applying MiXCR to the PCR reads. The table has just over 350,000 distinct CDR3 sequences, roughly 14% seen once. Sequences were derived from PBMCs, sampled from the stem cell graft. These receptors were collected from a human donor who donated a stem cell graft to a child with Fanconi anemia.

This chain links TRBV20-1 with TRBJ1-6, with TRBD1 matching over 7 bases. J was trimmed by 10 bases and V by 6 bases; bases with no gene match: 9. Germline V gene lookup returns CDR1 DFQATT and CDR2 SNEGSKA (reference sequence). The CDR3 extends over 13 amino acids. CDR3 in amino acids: CSAGDSRGSPLHF. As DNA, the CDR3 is TGCAGTGCCGGGGACAGCCGAGGGTCACCCCTCCACTTT.

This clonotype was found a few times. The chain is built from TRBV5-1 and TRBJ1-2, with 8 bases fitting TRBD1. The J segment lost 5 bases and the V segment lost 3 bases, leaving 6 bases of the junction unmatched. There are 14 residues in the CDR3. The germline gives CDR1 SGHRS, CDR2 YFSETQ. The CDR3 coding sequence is TGCGCCAGCAGCTCGCGGACAGGGCTTTATGGCTACACCTTC. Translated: CASSSRTGLYGYTF.

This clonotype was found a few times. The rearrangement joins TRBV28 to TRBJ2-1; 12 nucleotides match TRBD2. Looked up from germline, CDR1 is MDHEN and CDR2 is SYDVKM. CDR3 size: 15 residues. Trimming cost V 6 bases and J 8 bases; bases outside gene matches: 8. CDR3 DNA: TGTGCCAGCAGACCACTAGCGGGGGGTAGCTATGAGCAGTTCTTC. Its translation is CASRPLAGGSYEQFF.

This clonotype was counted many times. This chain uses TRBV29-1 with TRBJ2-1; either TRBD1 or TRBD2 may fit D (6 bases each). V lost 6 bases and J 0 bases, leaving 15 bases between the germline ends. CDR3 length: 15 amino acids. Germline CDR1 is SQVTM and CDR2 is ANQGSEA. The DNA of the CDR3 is TGCAGCGTGGAACTAGGGGGGAGCTCCTACAATGAGCAGTTCTTC. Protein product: CSVELGGSSYNEQFF.

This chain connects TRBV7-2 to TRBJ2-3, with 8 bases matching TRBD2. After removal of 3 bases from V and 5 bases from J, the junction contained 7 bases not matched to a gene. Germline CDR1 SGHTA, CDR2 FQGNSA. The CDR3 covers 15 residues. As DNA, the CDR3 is TGTGCCAGCAGCTTTGCGGGGGGCCTGGAAGATACGCAGTATTTT. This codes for CASSFAGGLEDTQYF.

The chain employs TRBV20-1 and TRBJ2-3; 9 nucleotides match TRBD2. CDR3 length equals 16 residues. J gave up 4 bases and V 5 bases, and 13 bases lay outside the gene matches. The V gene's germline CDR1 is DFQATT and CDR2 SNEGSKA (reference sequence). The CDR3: CSAPSRGSGGPDTQYF. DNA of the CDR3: TGCAGTGCTCCCTCCCGCGGTAGCGGGGGCCCAGATACGCAGTATTTT.

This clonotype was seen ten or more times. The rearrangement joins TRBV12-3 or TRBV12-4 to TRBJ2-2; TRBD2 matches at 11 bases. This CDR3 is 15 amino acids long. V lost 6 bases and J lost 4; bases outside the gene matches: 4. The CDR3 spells CASRPSGGITGELFF. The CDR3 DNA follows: TGTGCCAGCAGACCTAGCGGGGGGATCACCGGGGAGCTGTTTTTT.

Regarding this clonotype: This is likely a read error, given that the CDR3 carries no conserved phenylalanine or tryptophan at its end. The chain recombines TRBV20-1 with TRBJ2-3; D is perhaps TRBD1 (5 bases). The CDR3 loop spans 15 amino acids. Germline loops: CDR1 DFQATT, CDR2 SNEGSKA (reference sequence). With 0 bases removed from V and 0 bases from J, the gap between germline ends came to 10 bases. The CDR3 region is CSARDGAESTDTQYC. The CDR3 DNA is TGCAGTGCTAGAGATGGGGCAGAGAGCACAGATACGCAGTATTGT.

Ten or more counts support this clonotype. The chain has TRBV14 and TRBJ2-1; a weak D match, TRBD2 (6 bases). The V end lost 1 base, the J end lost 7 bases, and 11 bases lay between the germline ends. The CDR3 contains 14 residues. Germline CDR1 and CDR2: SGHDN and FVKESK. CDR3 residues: CASSQATAGNEQFF. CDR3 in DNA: TGTGCCAGCAGCCAAGCCACAGCGGGTAATGAGCAGTTCTTC. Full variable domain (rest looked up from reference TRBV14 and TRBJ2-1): EAGVTQFPSHSVIEKGQTVTLRCDPISGHDNLYWYRRVMGKEIKFLLHFVKESKQDESGMPNNRFLAERTGGTYSTLKVQPAELEDSGVYFCASSQATAGNEQFFGPGTRLTVL.

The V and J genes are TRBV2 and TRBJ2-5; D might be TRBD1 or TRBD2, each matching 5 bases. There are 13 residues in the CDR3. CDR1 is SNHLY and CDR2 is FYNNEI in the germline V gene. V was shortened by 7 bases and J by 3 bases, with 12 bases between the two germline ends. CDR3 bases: TGTGCCAGCACTCGGGACCAAGAAGAGACCCAGTACTTC. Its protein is CASTRDQEETQYF.

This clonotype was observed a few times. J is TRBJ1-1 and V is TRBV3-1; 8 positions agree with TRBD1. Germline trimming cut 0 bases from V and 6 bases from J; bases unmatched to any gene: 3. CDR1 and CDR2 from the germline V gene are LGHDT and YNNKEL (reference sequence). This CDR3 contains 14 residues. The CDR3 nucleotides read TGTGCCAGCAGCCAAGAGGGACAGGAGGCTGAAGCTTTCTTT. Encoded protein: CASSQEGQEAEAFF.

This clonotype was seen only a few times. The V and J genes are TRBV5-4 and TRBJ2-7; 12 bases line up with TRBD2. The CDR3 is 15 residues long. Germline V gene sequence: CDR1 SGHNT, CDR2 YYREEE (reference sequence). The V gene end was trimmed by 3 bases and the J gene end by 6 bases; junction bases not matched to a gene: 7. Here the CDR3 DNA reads TGTGCCAGCAGCTGGGCGCCGGGACTAGCGGGCGAGCAGTACTTC. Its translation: CASSWAPGLAGEQYF.

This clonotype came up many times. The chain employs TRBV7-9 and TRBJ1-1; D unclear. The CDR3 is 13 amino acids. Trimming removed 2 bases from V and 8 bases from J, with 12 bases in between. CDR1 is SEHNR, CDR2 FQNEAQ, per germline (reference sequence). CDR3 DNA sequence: TGTGCCAGCAGCTTAATCGGGGAGGGAGAAGCTTTCTTT. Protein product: CASSLIGEGEAFF.

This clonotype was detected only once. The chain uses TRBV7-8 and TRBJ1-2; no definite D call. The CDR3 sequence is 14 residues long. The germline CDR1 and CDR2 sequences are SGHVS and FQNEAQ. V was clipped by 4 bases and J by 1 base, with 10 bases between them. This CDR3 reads CASSSRMDNYGYTF. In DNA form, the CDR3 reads TGTGCCAGCAGCTCCCGGATGGATAACTATGGCTACACCTTC.

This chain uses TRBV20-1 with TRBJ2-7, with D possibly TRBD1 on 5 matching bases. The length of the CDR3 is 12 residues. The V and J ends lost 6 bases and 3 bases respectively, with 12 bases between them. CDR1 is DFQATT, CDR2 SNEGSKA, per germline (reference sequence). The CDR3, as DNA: TGCAGTGCCCCCAGGGCAGGCTACGAGCAGTACGTC. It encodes CSAPRAGYEQYV.

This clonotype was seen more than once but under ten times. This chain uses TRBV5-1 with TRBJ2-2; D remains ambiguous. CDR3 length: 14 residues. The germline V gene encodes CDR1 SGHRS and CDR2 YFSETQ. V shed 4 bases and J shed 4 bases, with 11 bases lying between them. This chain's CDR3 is CASSRSSATGELFF. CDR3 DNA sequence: TGCGCCAGCAGCCGATCGTCCGCCACCGGGGAGCTGTTTTTT.

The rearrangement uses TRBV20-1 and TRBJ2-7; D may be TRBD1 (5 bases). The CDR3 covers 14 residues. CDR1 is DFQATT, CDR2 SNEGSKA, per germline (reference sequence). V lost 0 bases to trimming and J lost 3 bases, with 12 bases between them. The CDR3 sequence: CSARDRDRNYEQYF. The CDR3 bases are TGCAGTGCTAGAGACCGTGACAGAAACTACGAGCAGTACTTC.

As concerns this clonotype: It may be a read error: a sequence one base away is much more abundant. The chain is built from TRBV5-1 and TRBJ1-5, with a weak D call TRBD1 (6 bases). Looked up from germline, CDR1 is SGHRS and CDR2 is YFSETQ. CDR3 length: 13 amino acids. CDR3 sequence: CATSLAGQQPQHF. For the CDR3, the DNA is TGCGCCACCAGCTTGGCAGGACAGCAGCCCCAGCATTTT. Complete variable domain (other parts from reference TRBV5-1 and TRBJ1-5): KAGVTQTPRYLIKTRGQQVTLSCSPISGHRSVSWYQQTPGQGLQFLFEYFSETQRNKGNFPGRFSGRQFSNSRSEMNVSTLELGDSALYLCATSLAGQQPQHFGDGTRLSIL.

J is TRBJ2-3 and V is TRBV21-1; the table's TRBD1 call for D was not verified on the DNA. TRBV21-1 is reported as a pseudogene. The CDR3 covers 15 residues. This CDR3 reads CASNERTLSADTQYF. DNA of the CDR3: TGTGCCAGCAATGAGAGGACTTTGTCCGCAGATACGCAGTATTTT.

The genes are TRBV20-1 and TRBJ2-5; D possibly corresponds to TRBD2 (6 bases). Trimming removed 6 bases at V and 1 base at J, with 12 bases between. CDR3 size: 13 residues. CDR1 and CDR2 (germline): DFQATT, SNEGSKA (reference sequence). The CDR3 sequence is CSAPQTSQETQYF. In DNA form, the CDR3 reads TGCAGTGCCCCTCAGACTAGCCAAGAGACCCAGTACTTC.

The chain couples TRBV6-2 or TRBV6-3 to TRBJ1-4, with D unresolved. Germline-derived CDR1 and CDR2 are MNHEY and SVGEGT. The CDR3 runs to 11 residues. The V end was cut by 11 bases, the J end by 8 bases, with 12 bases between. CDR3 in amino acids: CAAGSWEKLFF. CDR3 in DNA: TGTGCCGCCGGGTCTTGGGAAAAACTGTTTTTT.

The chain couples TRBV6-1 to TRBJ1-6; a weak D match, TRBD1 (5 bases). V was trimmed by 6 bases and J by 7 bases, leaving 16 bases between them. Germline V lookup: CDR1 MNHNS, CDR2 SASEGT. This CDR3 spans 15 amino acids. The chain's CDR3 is CASRPTGEGNSPLHF. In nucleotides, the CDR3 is TGTGCCAGCAGGCCCACGGGCGAGGGGAATTCACCCCTCCACTTT.

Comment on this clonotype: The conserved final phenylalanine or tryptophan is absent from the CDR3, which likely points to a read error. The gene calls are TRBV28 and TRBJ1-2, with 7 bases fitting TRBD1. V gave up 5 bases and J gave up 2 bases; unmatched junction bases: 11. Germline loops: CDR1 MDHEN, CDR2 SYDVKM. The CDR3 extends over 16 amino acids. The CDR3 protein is CASSGYGTVKNYGYTV. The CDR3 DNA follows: TGTGCCAGCAGTGGGTACGGGACAGTTAAAAACTATGGCTACACCGTC.

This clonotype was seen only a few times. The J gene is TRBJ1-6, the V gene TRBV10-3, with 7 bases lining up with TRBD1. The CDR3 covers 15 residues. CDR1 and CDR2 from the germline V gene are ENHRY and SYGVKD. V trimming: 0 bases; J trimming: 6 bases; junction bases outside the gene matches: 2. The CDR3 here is CAISESGQTNSPLHF. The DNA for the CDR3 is TGTGCCATCAGTGAGTCGGGACAGACTAATTCACCCCTCCACTTT.

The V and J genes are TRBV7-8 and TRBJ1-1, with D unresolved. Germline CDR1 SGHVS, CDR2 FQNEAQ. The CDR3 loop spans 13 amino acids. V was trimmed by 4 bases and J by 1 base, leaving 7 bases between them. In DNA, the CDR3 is TGTGCCAGCAGCTGGCAGGCGAACACTGAAGCTTTCTTT. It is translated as CASSWQANTEAFF.

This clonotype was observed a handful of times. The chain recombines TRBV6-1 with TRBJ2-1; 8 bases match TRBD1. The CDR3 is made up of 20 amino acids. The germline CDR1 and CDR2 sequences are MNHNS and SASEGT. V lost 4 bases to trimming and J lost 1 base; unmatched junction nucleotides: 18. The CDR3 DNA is TGTGCCAGCAGTGGTTTAAGCCAGGGGGCGCTATATGAATCCTACAATGAGCAGTTCTTC. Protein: CASSGLSQGALYESYNEQFF.